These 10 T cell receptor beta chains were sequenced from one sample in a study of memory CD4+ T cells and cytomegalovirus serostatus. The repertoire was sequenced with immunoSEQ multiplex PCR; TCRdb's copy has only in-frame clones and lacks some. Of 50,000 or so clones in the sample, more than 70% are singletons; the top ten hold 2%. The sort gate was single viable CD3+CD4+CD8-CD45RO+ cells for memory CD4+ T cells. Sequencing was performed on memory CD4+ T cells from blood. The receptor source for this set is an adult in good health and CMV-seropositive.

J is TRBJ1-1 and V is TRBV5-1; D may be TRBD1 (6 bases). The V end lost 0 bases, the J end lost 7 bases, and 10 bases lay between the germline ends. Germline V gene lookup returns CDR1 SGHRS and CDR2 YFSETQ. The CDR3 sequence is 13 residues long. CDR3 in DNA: TGCGCCAGCAGCTTGGGATCACAGGGTGAAGCTTTCTTT. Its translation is CASSLGSQGEAFF. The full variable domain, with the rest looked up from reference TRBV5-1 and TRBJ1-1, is KAGVTQTPRYLIKTRGQQVTLSCSPISGHRSVSWYQQTPGQGLQFLFEYFSETQRNKGNFPGRFSGRQFSNSRSEMNVSTLELGDSALYLCASSLGSQGEAFFGQGTRLTVV.

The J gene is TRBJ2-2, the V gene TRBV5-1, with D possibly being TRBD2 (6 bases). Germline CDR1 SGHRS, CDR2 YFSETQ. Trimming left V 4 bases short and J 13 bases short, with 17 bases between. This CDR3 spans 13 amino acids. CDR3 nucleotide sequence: TGCGCCAGCAGCGAGGAAGGGGCGGGACGGCTGTTTTTT. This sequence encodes CASSEEGAGRLFF.

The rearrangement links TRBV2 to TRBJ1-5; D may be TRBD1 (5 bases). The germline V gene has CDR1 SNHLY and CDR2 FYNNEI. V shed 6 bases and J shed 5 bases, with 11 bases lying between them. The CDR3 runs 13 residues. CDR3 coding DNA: TGTGCCAGCAGGGGGGAGAGAGATCAGCCCCAGCATTTT. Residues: CASRGERDQPQHF. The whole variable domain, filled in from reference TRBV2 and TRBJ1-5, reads EPEVTQTPSHQVTQMGQEVILRCVPISNHLYFYWYRQILGQKVEFLVSFYNNEISEKSEIFDDQFSVERPDGSNFTLKIRSTKLEDSAMYFCASRGERDQPQHFGDGTRLSIL.

The CDR3 nucleotides are TGTGCCAGCAGCGCCAACCAGGGAACGGTAACCCACGAGCAGTACTTC. The encoded protein is CASSANQGTVTHEQYF. This sequence joins TRBV7-2 and TRBJ2-7, with D maybe TRBD1 (5 bases). The germline V gene has CDR1 SGHTA and CDR2 FQGNSA. V shed 5 bases and J shed 5 bases, with 22 bases lying between them. There are 16 residues in the CDR3.

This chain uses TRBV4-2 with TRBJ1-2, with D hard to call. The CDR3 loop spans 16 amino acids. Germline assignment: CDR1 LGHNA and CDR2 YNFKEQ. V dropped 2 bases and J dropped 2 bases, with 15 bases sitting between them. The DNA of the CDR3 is TGTGCCAGCAGCCAACGGTTAGCAGGTGGAAACTATGGCTACACCTTC. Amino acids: CASSQRLAGGNYGYTF.

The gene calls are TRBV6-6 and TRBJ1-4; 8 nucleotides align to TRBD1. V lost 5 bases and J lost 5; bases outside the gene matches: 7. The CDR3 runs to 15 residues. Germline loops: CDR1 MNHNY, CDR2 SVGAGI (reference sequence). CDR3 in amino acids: CASSDRTGFNEKLFF. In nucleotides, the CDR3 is TGTGCCAGCAGTGACCGGACAGGGTTCAATGAAAAACTGTTTTTT.

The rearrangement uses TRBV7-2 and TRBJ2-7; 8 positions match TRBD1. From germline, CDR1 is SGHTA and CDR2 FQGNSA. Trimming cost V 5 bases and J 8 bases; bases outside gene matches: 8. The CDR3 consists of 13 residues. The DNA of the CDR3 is TGTGCCAGCAGCACCGACAGGGGAAATCAGCAGTACTTC. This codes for CASSTDRGNQQYF.

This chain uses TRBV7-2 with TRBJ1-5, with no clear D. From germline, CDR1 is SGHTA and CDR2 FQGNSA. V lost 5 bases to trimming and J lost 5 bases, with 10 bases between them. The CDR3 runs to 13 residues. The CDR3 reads CASSPEAYQPQHF. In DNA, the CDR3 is TGTGCCAGCAGCCCGGAGGCTTATCAGCCCCAGCATTTT.

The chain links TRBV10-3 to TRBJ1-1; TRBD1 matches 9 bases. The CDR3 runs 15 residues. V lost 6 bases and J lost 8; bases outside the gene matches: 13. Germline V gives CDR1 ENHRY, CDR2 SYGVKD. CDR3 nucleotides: TGTGCCATCAGCCCCGGACAGGGGACGCTCTCCGAAGCTTTCTTT. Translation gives CAISPGQGTLSEAFF.

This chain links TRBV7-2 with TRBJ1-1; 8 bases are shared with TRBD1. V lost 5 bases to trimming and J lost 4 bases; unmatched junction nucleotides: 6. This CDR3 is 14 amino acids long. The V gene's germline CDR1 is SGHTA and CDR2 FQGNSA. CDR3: CASSTGQVTTEAFF. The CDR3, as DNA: TGTGCCAGCAGCACGGGACAGGTTACCACTGAAGCTTTCTTT.